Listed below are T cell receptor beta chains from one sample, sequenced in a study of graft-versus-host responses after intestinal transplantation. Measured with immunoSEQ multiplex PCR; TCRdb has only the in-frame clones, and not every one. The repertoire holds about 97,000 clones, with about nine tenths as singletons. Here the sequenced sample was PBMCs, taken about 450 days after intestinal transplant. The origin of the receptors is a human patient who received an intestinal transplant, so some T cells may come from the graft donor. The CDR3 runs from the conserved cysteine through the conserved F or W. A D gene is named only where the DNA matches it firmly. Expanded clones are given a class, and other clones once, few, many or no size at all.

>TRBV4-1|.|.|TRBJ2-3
CASSPGLFTDTQYF
TGCGCCAGCAGCCCGGGACTGTTCACAGATACGCAGTATTTT
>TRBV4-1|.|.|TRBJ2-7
CASSRGAQSPNYEQYF
TGCGCCAGCAGCAGGGGGGCGCAGAGCCCAAATTACGAGCAGTACTTC
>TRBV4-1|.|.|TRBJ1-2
CASHGGNYGYTF
TGCGCCAGCCACGGGGGAAACTATGGCTACACCTTC
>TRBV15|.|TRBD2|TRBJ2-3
CATSRDKASGGDTQYF
TGTGCCACCAGCAGAGATAAGGCTAGCGGGGGGGATACGCAGTATTTT
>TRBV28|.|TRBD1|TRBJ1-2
CASSLGQGRGGYTF
TGTGCCAGCAGTTTAGGACAGGGGAGGGGTGGCTACACCTTC
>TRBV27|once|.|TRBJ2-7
CASGLQGHEQYF
TGTGCCAGCGGGTTACAGGGTCACGAGCAGTACTTC
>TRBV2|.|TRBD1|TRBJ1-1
CASSPRDSTEAFF
TGTGCCAGCAGTCCAAGGGACAGCACTGAAGCTTTCTTT
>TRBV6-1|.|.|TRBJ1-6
CASSTRGGSPLHF
TGTGCCAGCAGCACAAGGGGGGGCTCACCCCTCCACTTT
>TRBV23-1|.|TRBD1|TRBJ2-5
CASSQSGQGQETQYF
TGCGCCAGCAGTCAATCGGGACAGGGCCAAGAGACCCAGTACTTC
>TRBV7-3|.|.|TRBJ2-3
CASRATGEATDTQYF
TGTGCCAGCAGAGCAACAGGGGAGGCCACAGATACGCAGTATTTT
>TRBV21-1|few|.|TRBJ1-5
CASSNRDTRNQPQHF
TGTGCCAGCAGTAACCGGGACACCCGCAATCAGCCCCAGCATTTT
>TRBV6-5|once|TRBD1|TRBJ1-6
CASTPGGNSPLHF
TGTGCCAGCACCCCAGGGGGGAATTCACCCCTCCACTTT